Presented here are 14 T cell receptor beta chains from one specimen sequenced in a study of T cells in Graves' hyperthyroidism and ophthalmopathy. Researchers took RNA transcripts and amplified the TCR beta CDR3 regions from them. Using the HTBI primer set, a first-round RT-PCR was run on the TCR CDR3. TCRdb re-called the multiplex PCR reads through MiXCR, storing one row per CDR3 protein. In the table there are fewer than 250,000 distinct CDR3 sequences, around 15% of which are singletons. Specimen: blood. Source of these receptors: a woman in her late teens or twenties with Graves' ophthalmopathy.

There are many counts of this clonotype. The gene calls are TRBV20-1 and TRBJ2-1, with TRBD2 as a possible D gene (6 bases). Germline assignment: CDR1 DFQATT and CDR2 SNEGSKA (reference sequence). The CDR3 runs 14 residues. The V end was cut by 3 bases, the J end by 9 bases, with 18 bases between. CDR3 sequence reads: CSARDPLFGGEQFF. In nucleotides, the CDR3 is TGCAGTGCTAGGGACCCGCTCTTCGGGGGTGAGCAGTTCTTC.

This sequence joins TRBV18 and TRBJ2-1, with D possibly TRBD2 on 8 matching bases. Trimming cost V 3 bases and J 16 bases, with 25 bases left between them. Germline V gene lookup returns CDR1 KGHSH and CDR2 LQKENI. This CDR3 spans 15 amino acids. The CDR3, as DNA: TGTGCCAGCTCACCTTCTGGACTAGCAGGGGGTGCTCCCTTCTTC. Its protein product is CASSPSGLAGGAPFF.

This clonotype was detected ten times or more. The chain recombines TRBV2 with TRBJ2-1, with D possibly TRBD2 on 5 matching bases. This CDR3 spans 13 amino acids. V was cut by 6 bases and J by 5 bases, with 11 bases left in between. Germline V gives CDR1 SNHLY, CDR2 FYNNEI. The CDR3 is CASRADGNNEQFF. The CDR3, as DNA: TGTGCCAGCAGAGCGGACGGAAACAATGAGCAGTTCTTC.

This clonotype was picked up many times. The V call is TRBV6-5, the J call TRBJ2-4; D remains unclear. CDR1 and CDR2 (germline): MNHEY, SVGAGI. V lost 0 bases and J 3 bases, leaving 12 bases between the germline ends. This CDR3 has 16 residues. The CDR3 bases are TGTGCCAGCAGTTACTCGATGGACCGGATCAAAAACATTCAGTACTTC. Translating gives CASSYSMDRIKNIQYF.

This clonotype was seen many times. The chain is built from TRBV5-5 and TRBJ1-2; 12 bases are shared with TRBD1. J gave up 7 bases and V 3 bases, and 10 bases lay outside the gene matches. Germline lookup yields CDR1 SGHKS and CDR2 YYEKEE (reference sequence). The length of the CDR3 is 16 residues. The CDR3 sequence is CASSSPPGQGAVGYTF. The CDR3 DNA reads TGTGCCAGCAGCTCGCCCCCGGGACAGGGGGCGGTTGGCTACACCTTC. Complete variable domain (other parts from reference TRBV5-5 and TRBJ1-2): DAGVTQSPTHLIKTRGQQVTLRCSPISGHKSVSWYQQVLGQGPQFIFQYYEKEERGRGNFPDRFSARQFPNYSSELNVNALLLGDSALYLCASSSPPGQGAVGYTFGSGTRLTVV.

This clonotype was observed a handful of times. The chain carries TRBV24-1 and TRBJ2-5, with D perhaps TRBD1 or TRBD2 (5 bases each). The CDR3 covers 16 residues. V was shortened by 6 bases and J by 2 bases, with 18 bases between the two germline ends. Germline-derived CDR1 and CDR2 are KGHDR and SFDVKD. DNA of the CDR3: TGTGCCACCAGTCTCGGTGGGGACCCCTCTCAAGAGACCCAGTACTTC. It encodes CATSLGGDPSQETQYF.

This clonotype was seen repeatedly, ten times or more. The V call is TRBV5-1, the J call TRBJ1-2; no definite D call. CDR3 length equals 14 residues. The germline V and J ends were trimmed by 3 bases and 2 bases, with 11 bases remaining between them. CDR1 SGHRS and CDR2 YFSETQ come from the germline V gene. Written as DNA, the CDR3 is TGCGCCAGCAGCTCCGACAACCAGAACTATGGCTACACCTTC. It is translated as CASSSDNQNYGYTF.

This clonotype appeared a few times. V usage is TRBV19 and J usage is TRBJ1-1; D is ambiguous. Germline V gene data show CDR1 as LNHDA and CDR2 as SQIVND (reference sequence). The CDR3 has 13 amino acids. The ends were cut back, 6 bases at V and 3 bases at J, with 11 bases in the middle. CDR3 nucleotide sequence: TGTGCCAGTAGGGGTAGGGCAGACACTGAAGCTTTCTTT. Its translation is CASRGRADTEAFF.

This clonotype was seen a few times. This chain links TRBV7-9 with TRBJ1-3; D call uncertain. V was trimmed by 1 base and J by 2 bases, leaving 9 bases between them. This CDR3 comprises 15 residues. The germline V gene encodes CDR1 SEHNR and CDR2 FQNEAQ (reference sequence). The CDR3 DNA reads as TGTGCCAGCAGCTTAGTTAAGAGTCCTGGAAACACCATATATTTT. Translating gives CASSLVKSPGNTIYF.

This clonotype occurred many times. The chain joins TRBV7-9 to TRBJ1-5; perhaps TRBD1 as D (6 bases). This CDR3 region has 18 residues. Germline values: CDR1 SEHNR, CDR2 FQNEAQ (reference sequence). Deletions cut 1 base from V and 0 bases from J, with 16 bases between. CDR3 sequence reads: CASSLDETGPYSNQPQHF. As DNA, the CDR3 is TGTGCCAGCAGCTTAGATGAGACAGGCCCTTATAGCAATCAGCCCCAGCATTTT.

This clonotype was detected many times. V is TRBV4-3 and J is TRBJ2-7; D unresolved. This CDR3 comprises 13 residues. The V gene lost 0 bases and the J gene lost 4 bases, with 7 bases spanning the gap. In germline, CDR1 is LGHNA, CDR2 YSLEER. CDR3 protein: CASSQDTAYEQYF. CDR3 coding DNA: TGCGCCAGCAGCCAAGATACGGCGTACGAGCAGTACTTC.

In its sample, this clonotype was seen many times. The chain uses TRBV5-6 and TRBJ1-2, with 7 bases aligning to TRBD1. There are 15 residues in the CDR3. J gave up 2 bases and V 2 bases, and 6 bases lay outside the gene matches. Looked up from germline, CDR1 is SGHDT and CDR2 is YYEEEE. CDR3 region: CASSLLTQGNYGYTF. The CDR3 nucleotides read TGTGCCAGCAGCTTACTTACACAGGGGAACTATGGCTACACCTTC. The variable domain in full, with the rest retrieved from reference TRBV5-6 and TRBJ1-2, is DAGVTQSPTHLIKTRGQQVTLRCSPKSGHDTVSWYQQALGQGPQFIFQYYEEEERQRGNFPDRFSGHQFPNYSSELNVNALLLGDSALYLCASSLLTQGNYGYTFGSGTRLTVV.

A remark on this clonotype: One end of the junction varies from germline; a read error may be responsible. DNA for the CDR3: TGTACCAGCAGTTACTTGATGGACCAGCCCCAGCATTTT. The encoded protein is CTSSYLMDQPQHF. This sequence joins TRBV6-2 or TRBV6-3 and TRBJ1-5; no reliable D call. This CDR3 has 13 amino acids. Germline lookup yields CDR1 MNHEY and CDR2 SVGEGT.

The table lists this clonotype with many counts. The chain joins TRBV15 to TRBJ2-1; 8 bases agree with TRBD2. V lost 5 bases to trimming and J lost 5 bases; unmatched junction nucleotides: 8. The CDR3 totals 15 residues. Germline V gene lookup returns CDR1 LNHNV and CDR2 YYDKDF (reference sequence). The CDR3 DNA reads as TGTGCCACCAGCGGACCCCTGCGGGGGGACAATGAGCAGTTCTTC. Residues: CATSGPLRGDNEQFF.